These 20 T cell receptor beta chains came from one sample sequenced in a study of T cell clusters in autoimmune cytopenias. About 37,500 genome equivalents of blood DNA were amplified for TRB. TRB rearrangements were amplified by touch-down multiplex PCR with mixed TRB-A/B primers. TCRdb re-analyzed the multiplex PCR reads; it lists each CDR3 protein once, without DNA. The sample has some 2,000 distinct CDR3 sequences. Source material: peripheral blood. The receptor set was obtained from a human donor with an autoimmune cytopenia or autoimmune hepatitis (not recorded which).

The chain recombines TRBV5-1 with TRBJ2-2; TCRdb picks TRBD1, but there is no DNA to check that call. Germline loops: CDR1 SGHRS, CDR2 YFSETQ. The CDR3 extends over 16 amino acids. This CDR3 reads CASSLSGGPSTGELFF.

This clonotype shows up as medium-sized by frequency. This chain joins TRBV12-3 or TRBV12-4 and TRBJ2-2; TCRdb's D call of TRBD2 is untestable without DNA. The CDR3 runs 14 residues. CDR3 in amino acids: CASRGDLDTGELFF.

V and J are TRBV27 and TRBJ2-7; lacking DNA, the TRBD1 call made by TCRdb goes unchecked. The CDR3 contains 13 residues. Germline CDR1 is MNHEY and CDR2 is SMNVEV (reference sequence). The CDR3 loop reads CAISESRGYEQHF.

The V call is TRBV11-2, the J call TRBJ2-1; TCRdb lists TRBD1, though no DNA is available to test this call. The CDR3 consists of 13 residues. The germline CDR1 and CDR2 sequences are SGHAT and FQNNGV. CDR3 residues: CASSLGQINEQFF.

According to its frequency, this clonotype is medium-sized. The V gene is TRBV15, the J gene TRBJ2-7; checking the TCRdb D call of TRBD1 is not possible without DNA. Germline CDR1 reads LNHNV; CDR2 reads YYDKDF (reference sequence). This CDR3 contains 15 residues. The CDR3 sequence: CATSRYGTVTYEQYF.

Frequency places this clonotype as medium-sized (0.01 to 0.1%). This rearrangement joins TRBV14 to TRBJ2-7; absent DNA, TCRdb's TRBD2 call cannot be checked. The CDR3 is 14 residues long. Germline CDR1 reads SGHDN; CDR2 reads FVKESK. The CDR3 loop reads CASSQDVAGGEQYF.

The rearrangement joins TRBV12-3 or TRBV12-4 to TRBJ2-3; TCRdb's D gene call, TRBD2, goes unchecked for lack of DNA. The CDR3 is 18 residues long. CDR3: CASSTGRLRGGAGDTQYF.

This clonotype ranks as medium-sized in terms of frequency. The rearrangement links TRBV18 to TRBJ1-2; the TCRdb call, TRBD1, lacks DNA for checking. The germline gives CDR1 KGHSH, CDR2 LQKENI. This CDR3 contains 18 residues. The CDR3: CASSPTNGPGQGAYGYTF.

Considering frequency, this clonotype is medium-sized. The V and J genes are TRBV27 and TRBJ2-1; TCRdb's D call, TRBD1, is unchecked because there is no DNA. Looked up from germline, CDR1 is MNHEY and CDR2 is SMNVEV (reference sequence). This CDR3 spans 14 amino acids. CDR3 protein: CASSGPTGLHEQFF.

The chain links TRBV7-2 to TRBJ1-1. The CDR3 covers 14 residues. Germline V lookup: CDR1 SGHTA, CDR2 FQGNSA. CDR3: CASSFRSSSGEAFF.

Judged by frequency, this clonotype is medium-sized. The V call is TRBV19, the J call TRBJ1-5; TCRdb returns TRBD1, unconfirmable since there is no DNA. This CDR3 has 15 amino acids. Germline V gives CDR1 LNHDA, CDR2 SQIVND (reference sequence). CDR3 loop: CASSEQGIGNQPQHF.

Measured by frequency, this clonotype is medium-sized (0.01 to 0.1%). V usage is TRBV7-6 and J usage is TRBJ2-3. The CDR3 has 15 residues. Germline V lookup: CDR1 SGHVS, CDR2 FNYEAQ. The CDR3: CASSPTRASTDTQYF.

This clonotype is classed as medium-sized (0.01 to 0.1%) by frequency. The rearrangement links TRBV6-1 to TRBJ2-6. The CDR3 loop spans 15 amino acids. Germline V lookup: CDR1 MNHNS, CDR2 SASEGT. The CDR3 here is CASGNTPSGANVLTF.

By frequency, this clonotype registers medium-sized. The chain joins TRBV14 to TRBJ1-2. The CDR3 has 15 residues. Germline assignment: CDR1 SGHDN and CDR2 FVKESK. This CDR3 is CASSPRLNTGYGYTF.

Frequency places this clonotype as medium-sized. V usage is TRBV20-1 and J usage is TRBJ1-6; TCRdb calls TRBD1, which cannot be checked without DNA. CDR1 DFQATT and CDR2 SNEGSKA come from the germline V gene (reference sequence). This CDR3 is built from 15 residues. CDR3 residues: CSARQEWGLESPLHF.

By frequency, this clonotype registers large. The chain is built from TRBV15 and TRBJ2-7; there is no DNA to check the TCRdb D call of TRBD1. Germline V gene data show CDR1 as LNHNV and CDR2 as YYDKDF (reference sequence). This CDR3 is built from 14 residues. The CDR3 sequence is CATSKDRGPYEQYF.

Frequency places this clonotype as medium-sized (0.01 to 0.1%). The CDR3 sequence is CASVPGTTPTSLGYNEQFF. The V and J genes are TRBV6-1 and TRBJ2-1; TCRdb returns TRBD2, unconfirmable since there is no DNA. CDR1 and CDR2 (germline): MNHNS, SASEGT. CDR3 size: 19 residues.

This clonotype is called large based on its frequency. J is TRBJ2-7 and V is TRBV6-1. Germline values: CDR1 MNHNS, CDR2 SASEGT. The CDR3 sequence is 13 residues long. The CDR3 is CASRVDQNYEQYF.

This clonotype ranks as medium-sized in terms of frequency. V usage is TRBV6-1 and J usage is TRBJ2-1; the TRBD1 assignment by TCRdb is unverifiable without DNA. CDR1 MNHNS and CDR2 SASEGT come from the germline V gene. The CDR3 has 14 amino acids. The CDR3 region is CASSVERGGNEQFF.

Its frequency marks this clonotype as medium-sized (0.01 to 0.1%). The genes are TRBV6-1 and TRBJ2-7; TCRdb's D call, TRBD2, is unchecked because there is no DNA. Germline assignment: CDR1 MNHNS and CDR2 SASEGT. This CDR3 is 16 amino acids long. The CDR3 region is CASSDLGGGSSYEQYF.